Below, 19 T cell receptor beta chains from the same sample are listed, as sequenced in a study of T cells in Graves' hyperthyroidism and ophthalmopathy. What was amplified from RNA transcripts were TCR beta CDR3 regions. A set of HTBI primers served as the primers for a first-round RT-PCR of the TCR CDR3. TCRdb itself ran the multiplex PCR reads through MiXCR, one entry per CDR3 protein. The sample records hundreds of thousands of distinct CDR3 sequences, roughly 15% being singletons. The sequencing sample was made of blood. Every receptor here comes from a woman under 30 with Graves' hyperthyroidism.

This clonotype was counted ten times or more. J is TRBJ2-7 and V is TRBV7-6; 8 bases are shared with TRBD1. The V segment lost 4 bases and the J segment 2 bases; nucleotides outside the gene matches: 4. CDR3 length equals 14 residues. Germline-derived CDR1 and CDR2 are SGHVS and FNYEAQ. The CDR3 sequence is CASSSGQEPYEQYF. DNA for the CDR3: TGTGCCAGCAGCTCGGGACAGGAGCCCTACGAGCAGTACTTC.

The chain is built from TRBV12-3 or TRBV12-4 and TRBJ1-4, with a weak D call TRBD1 (5 bases). V gave up 8 bases and J gave up 8 bases, with 18 bases separating them. This CDR3 contains 14 residues. The CDR3 region is CASHSGDSPEKLFF. In DNA form, the CDR3 reads TGTGCCAGCCACTCGGGAGACAGTCCGGAAAAACTGTTTTTT.

This sequence joins TRBV15 and TRBJ1-3; D is perhaps TRBD1 (6 bases). The length of the CDR3 is 16 residues. The germline V gene encodes CDR1 LNHNV and CDR2 YYDKDF (reference sequence). V lost 5 bases and J lost 0, with 14 bases in between. The CDR3 sequence is CATSHQGQTSGNTIYF. CDR3 nucleotide sequence: TGTGCCACCAGCCACCAAGGACAGACCTCTGGAAACACCATATATTTT.

This clonotype was counted ten times or more. CDR3 in amino acids: CASRLTGSVSTDTQYF. CDR3 nucleotides: TGTGCCAGCAGGCTAACAGGGTCGGTTAGCACAGATACGCAGTATTTT. V is TRBV6-1 and J is TRBJ2-3; perhaps TRBD1 as D (6 bases). Per the germline V gene, CDR1 is MNHNS and CDR2 is SASEGT. This CDR3 is built from 16 residues. V dropped 6 bases and J dropped 0 bases, with 16 bases sitting between them.

This clonotype was counted only a few times. The chain is built from TRBV6-5 and TRBJ2-1, with D perhaps TRBD1 (5 bases). V lost 0 bases and J lost 6, with 6 bases in between. The CDR3 length is 13 residues. In germline, CDR1 is MNHEY, CDR2 SVGAGI. The CDR3 nucleotides are TGTGCCAGCAGTTACTCGCAGGGCAATGAGCAGTTCTTC. Translating it yields CASSYSQGNEQFF.

This clonotype was seen repeatedly, ten times or more. The chain has TRBV24-1 and TRBJ1-2; D is uncertain. The V and J ends lost 12 bases and 8 bases respectively, with 21 bases between them. The CDR3 consists of 13 residues. The germline V gene encodes CDR1 KGHDR and CDR2 SFDVKD. CDR3 region: CAVSDPTTFGYTF. In DNA, the CDR3 is TGTGCCGTTTCAGACCCGACAACCTTCGGCTACACCTTC.

This clonotype has just a few counts. The chain combines TRBV13 with TRBJ1-2; D is possibly TRBD1 (5 bases). The CDR3 totals 14 residues. From germline, CDR1 is PRHDT and CDR2 FYEKMQ (reference sequence). Trimming removed 3 bases at V and 4 bases at J, with 12 bases between. The CDR3 reads CASSFSGLSYGYTF. The CDR3 bases are TGTGCCAGCAGCTTCTCGGGACTTTCCTATGGCTACACCTTC. Together with reference TRBV13 and TRBJ1-2, the CDR3 gives the full variable domain: AAGVIQSPRHLIKEKRETATLKCYPIPRHDTVYWYQQGPGQDPQFLISFYEKMQSDKGSIPDRFSAQQFSDYHSELNMSSLELGDSALYFCASSFSGLSYGYTFGSGTRLTVV.

This clonotype occurred a few times. The gene calls are TRBV6-1 and TRBJ2-7; D is possibly TRBD1 or TRBD2 (5 bases each). In germline, CDR1 is MNHNS, CDR2 SASEGT. The CDR3 runs 13 residues. V gave up 6 bases and J gave up 6 bases, with 15 bases separating them. The DNA of the CDR3 is TGTGCCAGCAGCGCCGGGACCGGGTTCGAGCAGTACTTC. It encodes CASSAGTGFEQYF.

The chain recombines TRBV27 with TRBJ2-7; a weak D match, TRBD1 (6 bases). This CDR3 has 13 residues. Looked up from germline, CDR1 is MNHEY and CDR2 is SMNVEV (reference sequence). Between the trimmed V and J ends, which lost 7 bases and 4 bases, there was a span of 14 bases. The CDR3 sequence is CASTPRGLYEQYF. CDR3 coding DNA: TGTGCCAGCACTCCCAGGGGTCTGTACGAGCAGTACTTC.

In its sample, this clonotype was seen a few times. The chain has TRBV29-1 and TRBJ2-5; 8 positions agree with TRBD1. Per germline, CDR1 SQVTM and CDR2 ANQGSEA. The CDR3 runs 13 residues. With 7 bases clipped from V and 4 bases from J, the junction kept 8 bases outside the gene matches. CDR3 in DNA: TGCAGCGCCTCACAGGGGGTAGGAGAGACCCAGTACTTC. Its translation: CSASQGVGETQYF.

J is TRBJ2-2 and V is TRBV7-2; D is perhaps TRBD1 (6 bases). Trimming pared 4 bases from V and 7 bases from J, leaving 19 bases between. Germline V lookup: CDR1 SGHTA, CDR2 FQGNSA. The length of the CDR3 is 16 residues. The CDR3 reads CASSWDTTQQNGELFF. CDR3 nucleotides: TGTGCCAGCAGCTGGGACACCACCCAGCAGAACGGGGAGCTGTTTTTT.

V usage is TRBV7-8 and J usage is TRBJ2-7, with TRBD2 identical over 14 bases. CDR1 SGHVS and CDR2 FQNEAQ come from the germline V gene. The CDR3 extends over 20 amino acids. Unmatched junction bases numbered 18, after V lost 6 bases and J lost 2 bases. The CDR3 region is CASSIQLGLAGGELAYEQYF. The CDR3, as DNA: TGTGCCAGCAGTATACAACTTGGACTAGCGGGAGGAGAGTTGGCCTACGAGCAGTACTTC.

The genes are TRBV30 and TRBJ1-1; D is undetermined. V gave up 5 bases and J gave up 5 bases, with 15 bases separating them. The CDR3 is 13 amino acids. Germline CDR1 and CDR2: GTSNPN and SVGIG (reference sequence). This CDR3 is CAWGPFSWTEAFF. The CDR3 DNA reads TGTGCCTGGGGCCCTTTCTCATGGACTGAAGCTTTCTTT.

This clonotype was recorded many times. J is TRBJ1-5 and V is TRBV27, with D possibly matching TRBD1 (6 bases). This CDR3 has 13 amino acids. Per the germline V gene, CDR1 is MNHEY and CDR2 is SMNVEV (reference sequence). V lost 4 bases and J 5 bases, leaving 9 bases between the germline ends. The CDR3 loop is CASSWGPYQPQHF. CDR3 DNA: TGTGCCAGCAGTTGGGGGCCCTATCAGCCCCAGCATTTT.

This clonotype has at least ten counts. J is TRBJ2-1 and V is TRBV28; 7 nucleotides agree with TRBD1. CDR1 and CDR2 (germline): MDHEN, SYDVKM. This CDR3 has 15 amino acids. Trimming cost V 7 bases and J 4 bases; bases outside gene matches: 10. DNA for the CDR3: TGTGCCAGCACCACATGGGGACAGCGGTACAATGAGCAGTTCTTC. This encodes CASTTWGQRYNEQFF.

This clonotype was counted ten times or more. Here the CDR3 reads CASSLGPTAWAYEQYF. CDR3 bases: TGTGCCAGCAGCTTAGGCCCAACAGCTTGGGCCTACGAGCAGTACTTC. The chain links TRBV11-2 to TRBJ2-7; no reliable D call. The CDR3 is 16 residues long. Germline V gives CDR1 SGHAT, CDR2 FQNNGV. The V and J ends lost 1 base and 2 bases respectively, with 15 bases between them.

At least ten counts were recorded for this clonotype. V and J are TRBV11-2 and TRBJ2-5; 7 positions agree with TRBD1. CDR3 length: 12 amino acids. The V and J ends lost 10 bases and 2 bases, in that order; junction bases with no gene match: 4. Germline V gene data show CDR1 as SGHAT and CDR2 as FQNNGV. The CDR3 loop is CATTGVQETQYF. CDR3 bases: TGTGCCACCACAGGGGTTCAAGAGACCCAGTACTTC.

This clonotype has just a few counts. The CDR3 DNA is TGCAGCGTTGAGTGGGGGACTAGCGGGAGGGCAATTGGAGATGAGCAGTTCTTC. This translates into CSVEWGTSGRAIGDEQFF. The chain employs TRBV29-1 and TRBJ2-1; 16 positions match TRBD2. Germline CDR1 SQVTM, CDR2 ANQGSEA. The V and J ends lost 3 bases and 8 bases, in that order; junction bases with no gene match: 13. The CDR3 has 18 residues.

This clonotype was found a few times. V usage is TRBV28 and J usage is TRBJ2-4; a weak D match, TRBD1 (7 bases). The CDR3 loop spans 17 amino acids. V shed 10 bases and J shed 0 bases, with 22 bases lying between them. CDR1 and CDR2 from the germline V gene are MDHEN and SYDVKM. The CDR3 protein is CAIQTLRGTLAKNIQYF. The CDR3 nucleotides are TGTGCCATTCAAACTCTCAGGGGGACTTTAGCCAAAAACATTCAGTACTTC. The full variable domain, rest sourced from reference TRBV28 and TRBJ2-4, is DVKVTQSSRYLVKRTGEKVFLECVQDMDHENMFWYRQDPGLGLRLIYFSYDVKMKEKGDIPEGYSVSREKKERFSLILESASTNQTSMYLCAIQTLRGTLAKNIQYFGAGTRLSVL.